The subject of this entry is one TCR beta chain. Repertoires were generated with immunoSEQ multiplex PCR, while TCRdb's copy carries only in-frame clones and drops some. Of approximately 480,000 clones in the sample, around 87% are singletons; the top ten hold 0.65% to 0.9%. This sample was taken from a study of blood T cell repertoires in COVID-19. The overall study: Samples representing acute and convalescent COVID-19 were sourced from the United States, Italy and Spain.

Participants were placed into cohorts based on the clinical history they reported. Donors in Cohort 3 who had recovered were those with two negative PCRs, healthcare professional clearance, or resolution of their symptoms. This CDR3 region has 14 residues. The germline V gene has CDR1 PRHDT and CDR2 FYEKMQ (reference sequence). With 5 bases removed from V and 1 base from J, the gap between germline ends came to 11 bases. This clonotype originated in a woman under 30 who had recovered from COVID-19. Sequenced sample: PBMCs or T cells enriched from blood (not recorded which). The V call is TRBV13, the J call TRBJ1-1; the D gene is possibly TRBD1 (5 bases). Written as DNA, the CDR3 is TGTGCCAGCAGCCAAGGACACCCGAACACTGAAGCTTTCTTT. The encoded protein is CASSQGHPNTEAFF.